This T cell receptor (beta chain) comes out of a study of early T cells in non-severe SARS-CoV-2 infection. As for the study in general: Sequencing of unsorted whole blood was done on bulk RNA, leaving chains unpaired.

This clonotype occurred many times. As yet, its antigen is unknown. The V and J ends lost 3 bases and 7 bases respectively, with 15 bases between them. Germline-derived CDR1 and CDR2 are MRHNA and SNTAGT. This CDR3 has 14 amino acids. Study-wide results and caveats: A preference for anti-spike CD8 responses marked VDJdb matching, which missed private and CD4 specificities.

In the library, individual cDNA molecules carried attached unique molecular identifiers. TCRdb used MiXCR to reprocess the 5' RACE reads, holding one entry per CDR3 protein. This table has tens of thousands of distinct CDR3 sequences, about 10% appearing once. The gene calls are TRBV6-4 and TRBJ2-5, with D maybe TRBD2 (5 bases). This TCR was recovered from an adult who was a healthcare worker with PCR-confirmed SARS-CoV-2 infection or an uninfected control (not recorded which). The specimen sequenced was whole blood. The CDR3 here is CASSEGPEAGTQYF. The CDR3 DNA reads as TGTGCCAGCAGTGAAGGCCCGGAGGCAGGGACCCAGTACTTC.